A single sample is the source of the 20 T cell receptor beta chains below, sequenced in a study of molecular identifiers for immune sequencing clone quantification. TCRdb used MiXCR to reprocess the PCR reads, holding one entry per CDR3 protein. The sample has tens of thousands of distinct CDR3 sequences, around a quarter seen once. The material sequenced was naive CD8+ T cells from blood, with Jurkat cell RNA spiked in. Subset defined: FACS-sorted CD8+CD4-CCR7+CD45RA+ naive T cells. The receptors stem from a human donor in good health. Some libraries in this study had Jurkat cell RNA spiked in.

On this clonotype itself: This clone may be a read error of a much larger clone one base away. The CDR3 loop reads CASCTDERGRETQYF. As DNA, the CDR3 is TGTGCCAGCTGCACGGATGAGCGGGGCCGAGAGACCCAGTACTTC. The chain couples TRBV5-3 to TRBJ2-5; 7 bases are shared with TRBD2. TRBV5-3 is an ORF, and what it does is uncertain. J lost 4 bases, V lost 8 bases, and 14 bases had no gene match. The CDR3 has 15 residues.

To note about this clonotype: This clone may be a read error of a much larger clone one base away. In DNA, the CDR3 is TGTGCCAGCAGCGCGGGACAGGATTCTCCTGAAGCTTTCTTT. Translation: CASSAGQDSPEAFF. The V and J genes are TRBV2 and TRBJ1-1; 8 nucleotides align to TRBD1. The CDR3 is 14 residues long. Germline loops: CDR1 SNHLY, CDR2 FYNNEI. J was trimmed by 6 bases and V by 6 bases; bases with no gene match: 9.

This clonotype was counted a few times. The chain uses TRBV20-1 and TRBJ2-7; maybe TRBD1 (7 bases). Deletions cut 3 bases from V and 6 bases from J, with 21 bases between. Germline V gene sequence: CDR1 DFQATT, CDR2 SNEGSKA (reference sequence). This CDR3 comprises 15 residues. The CDR3 region is CSARKKQGRFSEQYF. The DNA for the CDR3 is TGCAGTGCTAGGAAAAAACAGGGGAGGTTTTCCGAGCAGTACTTC.

A word on this clonotype: A read error is possible here, since a much larger clone lies one base away. V usage is TRBV5-1 and J usage is TRBJ2-3; D unresolved. Trimming stripped 0 bases from V and 4 bases from J, with 9 bases between. Germline values: CDR1 SGHRS, CDR2 YFSETQ. The CDR3 totals 14 residues. The DNA for the CDR3 is TGCGCCAGCAGCTTGGAGGATCGCGCAGATACGCAGTATTTT. Its translation: CASSLEDRADTQYF.

This clonotype was recorded a few times. The chain recombines TRBV7-9 with TRBJ1-1; 8 bases are shared with TRBD1. The CDR3 is 15 amino acids. J lost 1 base, V lost 7 bases, and 8 bases had no gene match. CDR1 is SEHNR, CDR2 FQNEAQ, per germline (reference sequence). The CDR3 region is CASISQTGANTEAFF. The CDR3 DNA sequence: TGTGCCAGCATCTCCCAGACAGGGGCGAACACTGAAGCTTTCTTT. Filled out from reference TRBV7-9 and TRBJ1-1, the complete variable domain reads DTGVSQNPRHKITKRGQNVTFRCDPISEHNRLYWYRQTLGQGPEFLTYFQNEAQLEKSRLLSDRFSAERPKGSFSTLEIQRTEQGDSAMYLCASISQTGANTEAFFGQGTRLTVV.

The V and J genes are TRBV6-2 or TRBV6-3 and TRBJ2-7, with D perhaps TRBD1 or TRBD2 (5 bases each). Germline lookup yields CDR1 MNHEY and CDR2 SVGEGT. V gave up 5 bases and J gave up 6 bases, with 8 bases separating them. This CDR3 spans 11 amino acids. CDR3 nucleotides: TGTGCCAGCAGTGGGACCTGCGAGCAGTACTTC. Encoded protein: CASSGTCEQYF.

This clonotype was seen a handful of times. CDR3 region: CASSPIIGTDTQYF. In nucleotides, the CDR3 is TGTGCCAGCAGTCCAATCATAGGGACAGATACGCAGTATTTT. The V gene is TRBV12-3 or TRBV12-4, the J gene TRBJ2-3; D unclear. The CDR3 has 14 amino acids. The V gene lost 5 bases and the J gene lost 3 bases, with 12 bases spanning the gap.

A word on this clonotype: One junction end does not reproduce the germline sequence, and a read error may be involved. This chain links TRBV7-6 with TRBJ2-5; 7 bases are a match to TRBD1. The CDR3 totals 14 residues. Germline-derived CDR1 and CDR2 are SGHVS and FNYEAQ. For the CDR3, the DNA is TGTGCCTGCAGCACGACCGACAGGGCAGAGACCCAGTACTTC. Amino acids: CACSTTDRAETQYF.

A word on this clonotype: At one boundary the junction diverges from the germline segment, which might be a read error. The rearrangement joins TRBV5-6 to TRBJ2-1; 10 bases match TRBD2. The length of the CDR3 is 14 residues. The V gene's germline CDR1 is SGHDT and CDR2 YYEEEE. In DNA form, the CDR3 reads TGTGCCTGCAGCCTAGGACTAGCGGATGGTGAGCAGTTCTTC. Translation gives CACSLGLADGEQFF.

Many counts were recorded for this clonotype. The V gene is TRBV6-2 or TRBV6-3, the J gene TRBJ2-7; possibly TRBD2 for D (6 bases). This CDR3 comprises 15 residues. CDR1 is MNHEY, CDR2 SVGEGT, per germline. Deletions cut 2 bases from V and 1 base from J, with 12 bases between. CDR3 in amino acids: CASSYPRERSYEQYF. In DNA, the CDR3 is TGTGCCAGCAGTTACCCCCGGGAGCGTTCCTACGAGCAGTACTTC.

The chain's CDR3 is CASSLEGVSYNEQFF. Here the CDR3 DNA reads TGCGCCAGCAGCTTGGAGGGGGTTTCCTACAATGAGCAGTTCTTC. The chain combines TRBV5-1 with TRBJ2-1; possibly TRBD1 for D (6 bases). The CDR3 runs to 15 residues. Germline V CDR1 and CDR2: SGHRS, YFSETQ. Deletions cut 0 bases from V and 1 base from J, with 8 bases between. Based on the CDR3 plus reference TRBV5-1 and TRBJ2-1, the full variable domain is KAGVTQTPRYLIKTRGQQVTLSCSPISGHRSVSWYQQTPGQGLQFLFEYFSETQRNKGNFPGRFSGRQFSNSRSEMNVSTLELGDSALYLCASSLEGVSYNEQFFGPGTRLTVL.

The chain recombines TRBV7-9 with TRBJ1-5; D not certain. The CDR3 consists of 13 residues. V was clipped by 1 base and J by 5 bases, with 6 bases between them. Germline CDR1 and CDR2: SEHNR and FQNEAQ (reference sequence). CDR3 DNA: TGTGCCAGCAGCTTAGGGGAGCATCAGCCCCAGCATTTT. It specifies CASSLGEHQPQHF.

This chain uses TRBV4-3 with TRBJ2-7, with D perhaps TRBD2 (7 bases). Germline lookup yields CDR1 LGHNA and CDR2 YSLEER. Trimming stripped 1 base from V and 5 bases from J, with 15 bases between. This CDR3 has 15 residues. CDR3 region: CASSQVRGAGNEQYF. CDR3 sequence (DNA): TGCGCCAGCAGCCAAGTCCGGGGGGCTGGGAACGAGCAGTACTTC.

This clonotype has a count of ten or more. This rearrangement joins TRBV25-1 to TRBJ2-7; D is undetermined. The CDR3 is 14 amino acids. With 2 bases removed from V and 2 bases from J, the gap between germline ends came to 10 bases. Germline CDR1 is MGHDK and CDR2 is SYGVNS. The CDR3 sequence is CASSEGQATYEQYF. The DNA for the CDR3 is TGTGCCAGCAGTGAAGGGCAGGCCACCTACGAGCAGTACTTC.

The genes are TRBV4-3 and TRBJ2-7; D is uncertain. Germline V gene data show CDR1 as LGHNA and CDR2 as YSLEER. The length of the CDR3 is 13 residues. Here the CDR3 DNA reads TGCGTTAGCAGCCAAGATCGCGGTAACGAGCAGTACTTC. Translating it yields CVSSQDRGNEQYF.

V is TRBV4-3 and J is TRBJ1-2, with D perhaps matching TRBD1 (5 bases). CDR3 length equals 15 residues. V dropped 4 bases and J dropped 5 bases, with 17 bases sitting between them. Germline values: CDR1 LGHNA, CDR2 YSLEER. Here the CDR3 DNA reads TGCGCCAGCAGCCGAGATGCGGGACCCTTTTATGGCTACACCTTC. Its protein is CASSRDAGPFYGYTF.

About this clonotype itself: An end of the junction differs from the germline gene, which may be a read error. The chain joins TRBV29-1 to TRBJ2-2; tentatively, D is TRBD2 (5 bases). Per germline, CDR1 SQVTM and CDR2 ANQGSEA. This CDR3 is built from 12 residues. CDR3 coding DNA: TGCAGCGTTGAGGGCCTCACCGGGGAGCTGATTTTT. This translates into CSVEGLTGELIF.

This clonotype has at least ten counts. This chain uses TRBV28 with TRBJ2-7; TRBD1 is a possible D gene (6 bases). Germline CDR1 and CDR2: MDHEN and SYDVKM. V was shortened by 3 bases and J by 6 bases, with 9 bases between the two germline ends. CDR3 length: 12 amino acids. Here the CDR3 DNA reads TGTGCCAGCAGTTTTACAGGGCCCGAGCAGTACTTC. Residues: CASSFTGPEQYF.

The CDR3 loop reads CASSFTGPGAPETQYF. CDR3 DNA sequence: TGTGCCAGCAGTTTTACCGGACCGGGGGCTCCAGAGACCCAGTACTTC. The J gene is TRBJ2-5, the V gene TRBV12-3 or TRBV12-4; perhaps D is TRBD1 or TRBD2 (6 bases each). The CDR3 is made up of 16 amino acids. V shed 3 bases and J shed 4 bases, with 18 bases lying between them.

Worth noting for this clonotype: One base away lies a much larger clone, so this may be a sequencing read error. This rearrangement joins TRBV13 to TRBJ2-5; 8 bases agree with TRBD1. The CDR3 loop spans 15 amino acids. CDR1 and CDR2 from the germline V gene are PRHDT and FYEKMQ (reference sequence). The V gene end was trimmed by 5 bases and the J gene end by 6 bases; junction bases not matched to a gene: 11. The CDR3, as DNA: TGTGCCAGCAGCCTCCGGCAGGGGGCGGTGAAGACCCAGTACTTC. As protein: CASSLRQGAVKTQYF.